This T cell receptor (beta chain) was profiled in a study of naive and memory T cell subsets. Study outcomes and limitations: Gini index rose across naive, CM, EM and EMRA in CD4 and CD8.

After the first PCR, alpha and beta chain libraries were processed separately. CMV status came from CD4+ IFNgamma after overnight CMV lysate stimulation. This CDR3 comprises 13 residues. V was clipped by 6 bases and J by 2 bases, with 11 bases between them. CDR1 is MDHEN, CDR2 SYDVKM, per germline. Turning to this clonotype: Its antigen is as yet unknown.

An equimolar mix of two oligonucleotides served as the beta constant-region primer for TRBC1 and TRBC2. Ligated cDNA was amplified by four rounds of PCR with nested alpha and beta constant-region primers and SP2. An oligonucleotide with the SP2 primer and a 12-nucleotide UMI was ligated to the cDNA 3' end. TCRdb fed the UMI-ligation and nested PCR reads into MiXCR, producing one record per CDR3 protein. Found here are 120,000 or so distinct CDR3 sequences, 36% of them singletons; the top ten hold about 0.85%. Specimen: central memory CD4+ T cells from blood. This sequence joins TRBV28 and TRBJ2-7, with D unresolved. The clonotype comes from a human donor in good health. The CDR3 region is CASRTAEAYEQYF. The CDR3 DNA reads TGTGCCAGCAGGACCGCAGAGGCCTACGAGCAGTACTTC.